One sample yielded the 18 T cell receptor beta chains listed below, sequenced in a study of CD8 T cells in ankylosing spondylitis. TCRdb independently ran MiXCR on the 5' RACE reads; one entry per CDR3 protein. The sample lists more than 60,000 distinct CDR3 sequences, roughly 6.1% seen once, with about 5% in the top ten. Source material: synovial fluid, either unsorted or a sorted T cell fraction (not recorded which). These receptors all come from a male donor with ankylosing spondylitis.

This clonotype was counted many times. The CDR3 DNA reads as TGTGCCAGCAGCACAGGGACAGGTCCGAGGGGTGAGCAGTTCTTC. As protein: CASSTGTGPRGEQFF. The V and J genes are TRBV7-9 and TRBJ2-1; 8 nucleotides align to TRBD1. Germline V gives CDR1 SEHNR, CDR2 FQNEAQ (reference sequence). The CDR3 loop spans 15 amino acids. With V trimmed by 5 bases and J by 9 bases, 12 bases remained unmatched.

This clonotype turned up a few times. V is TRBV4-1 and J is TRBJ1-5; D remains ambiguous. Germline V gene sequence: CDR1 MGHRA, CDR2 YSYEKL. Trimming removed 1 base from V and 4 bases from J, with 8 bases in between. The CDR3 consists of 14 residues. Written as DNA, the CDR3 is TGCGCCAGCAGCCAAGGGCGAGAAAATCAGCCCCAGCATTTT. Its translation is CASSQGRENQPQHF.

Many counts were recorded for this clonotype. This chain joins TRBV27 and TRBJ2-2, with 8 positions matching TRBD2. The germline V gene encodes CDR1 MNHEY and CDR2 SMNVEV (reference sequence). This CDR3 region has 16 residues. The J segment lost 1 base and the V segment lost 0 bases, leaving 1 base of the junction unmatched. This CDR3 is CASSLSSGKNTGELFF. The CDR3 coding sequence is TGTGCCAGCAGTTTATCTAGCGGGAAGAACACCGGGGAGCTGTTTTTT.

V gene TRBV6-2 or TRBV6-3 combines with J gene TRBJ2-1; D not resolved. Trimming left V 6 bases short and J 6 bases short, with 15 bases between. Germline lookup yields CDR1 MNHEY and CDR2 SVGEGT. The CDR3 spans 14 residues. CDR3 in DNA: TGTGCCAGCAGACTTAATGCCCAACCCAATGAGCAGTTCTTC. Translating gives CASRLNAQPNEQFF.

There are many counts of this clonotype. This chain connects TRBV5-1 to TRBJ1-1; D is uncertain. V was clipped by 0 bases and J by 4 bases, with 7 bases between them. This CDR3 contains 13 residues. Germline assignment: CDR1 SGHRS and CDR2 YFSETQ. CDR3 amino acids: CASSLDPPTEAFF. The CDR3 DNA follows: TGCGCCAGCAGCTTGGACCCCCCCACTGAAGCTTTCTTT.

This clonotype was counted at least ten times. This chain uses TRBV7-2 with TRBJ2-1, with D maybe TRBD1 (6 bases). CDR3 size: 15 residues. The germline gives CDR1 SGHTA, CDR2 FQGNSA. Trimming removed 6 bases from V and 1 base from J, with 13 bases in between. The CDR3 is CASSPPGQSYNEQFF. CDR3 sequence (DNA): TGTGCCAGCAGTCCTCCGGGACAATCCTACAATGAGCAGTTCTTC.

This clonotype has ten or more counts. The V and J genes are TRBV7-2 and TRBJ1-4; D gene unclear. The CDR3 consists of 14 residues. V shed 1 base and J shed 8 bases, with 11 bases lying between them. Germline loops: CDR1 SGHTA, CDR2 FQGNSA. The CDR3 protein is CASSLDSGGEKLFF. The CDR3 region has the DNA TGTGCCAGCAGCTTAGATTCTGGCGGAGAAAAACTGTTTTTT. The full variable domain, completed using reference TRBV7-2 and TRBJ1-4, is GAGVSQSPSNKVTEKGKDVELRCDPISGHTALYWYRQSLGQGLEFLIYFQGNSAPDKSGLPSDRFSAERTGGSVSTLTIQRTQQEDSAVYLCASSLDSGGEKLFFGSGTQLSVL.

The chain recombines TRBV11-3 with TRBJ2-7, with a possible D match to TRBD2 (6 bases). The CDR3 runs to 15 residues. V was trimmed by 7 bases and J by 7 bases, leaving 23 bases between them. Germline V gene data show CDR1 as SGHNT and CDR2 as YENEEA. The CDR3, as DNA: TGTGCCAGCACCCCTCAACTGGACTATCTCGGGGAGCAGTACTTC. Amino acid sequence: CASTPQLDYLGEQYF.

CDR3 sequence reads: CASNPGQGTDTQYF. CDR3 nucleotides: TGTGCCAGCAACCCGGGACAGGGCACAGATACGCAGTATTTT. The genes are TRBV7-2 and TRBJ2-3, with 8 bases aligning to TRBD1. The V gene end was trimmed by 7 bases and the J gene end by 1 base; junction bases not matched to a gene: 4. Germline V gives CDR1 SGHTA, CDR2 FQGNSA. The CDR3 contains 14 residues.

This chain connects TRBV7-2 to TRBJ2-5; TRBD2 is a possible D gene (5 bases). Trimming cost V 5 bases and J 4 bases, with 17 bases left between them. Germline loops: CDR1 SGHTA, CDR2 FQGNSA. This CDR3 has 15 residues. CDR3 coding DNA: TGTGCCAGCAGCCGTGGGGTTGCCAGCGGAGAGACCCAGTACTTC. Protein sequence: CASSRGVASGETQYF.

This clonotype was seen more than once but under ten times. The J gene is TRBJ2-7, the V gene TRBV4-3, with TRBD2 matching over 8 bases. The CDR3 sequence is 16 residues long. Trimming removed 1 base from V and 2 bases from J; junction bases left unmatched: 7. CDR1 is LGHNA, CDR2 YSLEER, per germline. The DNA for the CDR3 is TGCGCCAGCAGCCAAGCCGGGGGGGGGGCCCCCTACGAGCAGTACTTC. Protein sequence: CASSQAGGGAPYEQYF.

This clonotype has a count of ten or more. This chain connects TRBV3-1 to TRBJ2-1; 11 nucleotides match TRBD1. Germline CDR1 reads LGHDT; CDR2 reads YNNKEL (reference sequence). This CDR3 contains 14 residues. Trimming took 8 bases from V and 7 from J; bases not matched to a gene: 7. CDR3 sequence (DNA): TGTGCCAGCGACGACGGGACAGGGGGAAATGAGCAGTTCTTC. Residues: CASDDGTGGNEQFF.

V and J are TRBV6-2 or TRBV6-3 and TRBJ1-1, with D possibly matching TRBD1 (5 bases). Germline values: CDR1 MNHEY, CDR2 SVGEGT. Trimming removed 4 bases at V and 0 bases at J, with 12 bases between. The CDR3 sequence is 15 residues long. This chain's CDR3 is CASSWAGTMNTEAFF. The CDR3 nucleotides are TGTGCCAGCAGTTGGGCAGGGACCATGAACACTGAAGCTTTCTTT.

The rearrangement uses TRBV3-1 and TRBJ2-1; the match to TRBD2 covers 8 bases. Trimming at V came to 8 bases and at J to 4 bases, leaving 13 bases not matched to a gene. This CDR3 is 16 amino acids long. Germline lookup yields CDR1 LGHDT and CDR2 YNNKEL (reference sequence). The CDR3 bases are TGTGCCAGCGAGAATAGCGGGAAAGGGGTGTACAATGAGCAGTTCTTC. Protein sequence: CASENSGKGVYNEQFF.

There are many counts of this clonotype. In nucleotides, the CDR3 is TGCAGTGCTAGTCCGGGGACTAGCGGGATCACAGATACGCAGTATTTT. Encoded protein: CSASPGTSGITDTQYF. The chain uses TRBV20-1 and TRBJ2-3; 13 nucleotides agree with TRBD2. Germline loops: CDR1 DFQATT, CDR2 SNEGSKA (reference sequence). The V segment lost 3 bases and the J segment 2 bases; nucleotides outside the gene matches: 5. CDR3 length equals 16 residues.

This clonotype appeared a few times. This chain joins TRBV7-9 and TRBJ2-3; no reliable D call. The CDR3 totals 15 residues. Germline assignment: CDR1 SEHNR and CDR2 FQNEAQ (reference sequence). V was trimmed by 5 bases and J by 1 base, leaving 13 bases between them. The CDR3 loop reads CASSLGVPGTDTQYF. The CDR3 coding sequence is TGTGCCAGCAGCCTTGGCGTGCCCGGCACAGATACGCAGTATTTT. The variable domain in full, completed from reference TRBV7-9 and TRBJ2-3, reads DTGVSQNPRHKITKRGQNVTFRCDPISEHNRLYWYRQTLGQGPEFLTYFQNEAQLEKSRLLSDRFSAERPKGSFSTLEIQRTEQGDSAMYLCASSLGVPGTDTQYFGPGTRLTVL.

This clonotype was counted ten times or more. The chain combines TRBV20-1 with TRBJ2-1, with 11 positions matching TRBD2. The V and J ends lost 5 bases and 6 bases, in that order; junction bases with no gene match: 9. Germline assignment: CDR1 DFQATT and CDR2 SNEGSKA (reference sequence). The CDR3 runs 15 residues. The CDR3 is CSAHPTSGDTNEQFF. Written as DNA, the CDR3 is TGCAGTGCTCACCCGACTAGCGGGGATACCAATGAGCAGTTCTTC.

This clonotype was counted many times. The rearrangement joins TRBV7-6 to TRBJ2-1; D perhaps matches TRBD2 (6 bases). This CDR3 has 16 residues. Trimming pared 1 base from V and 0 bases from J, leaving 10 bases between. The germline CDR1 and CDR2 sequences are SGHVS and FNYEAQ. CDR3: CASSLVGGDSYNEQFF. The CDR3 DNA is TGTGCCAGCAGCTTAGTGGGCGGGGACTCCTACAATGAGCAGTTCTTC.